The 27 T cell receptor beta chains reported below all come from one sample, sequenced in a study of blood T cell repertoires in COVID-19. Some clones are missing from TCRdb's copy, which holds only in-frame ones; the method was immunoSEQ multiplex PCR. The table has about 190,000 clones, around 80% seen once. The sequencing sample was made of peripheral blood. These TCRs come from a woman at least 80 years old with active or convalescent COVID-19.

J is TRBJ2-1 and V is TRBV11-2; D is possibly TRBD2 (5 bases). CDR1 is SGHAT and CDR2 is FQNNGV in the germline V gene. V was shortened by 5 bases and J by 5 bases, with 13 bases between the two germline ends. There are 14 residues in the CDR3. The chain's CDR3 is CASSPAGVNNEQFF. The DNA of the CDR3 is TGTGCCAGCAGCCCGGCGGGTGTGAACAATGAGCAGTTCTTC. The whole variable domain, remainder taken from reference TRBV11-2 and TRBJ2-1, is EAGVAQSPRYKIIEKRQSVAFWCNPISGHATLYWYQQILGQGPKLLIQFQNNGVVDDSQLPKDRFSAERLKGVDSTLKIQPAKLEDSAVYLCASSPAGVNNEQFFGPGTRLTVL.

The V gene is TRBV10-3, the J gene TRBJ2-7; the match to TRBD1 covers 7 bases. The CDR3 consists of 11 residues. The germline gives CDR1 ENHRY, CDR2 SYGVKD. In DNA, the CDR3 is TGTAGTTCAGGGACAGTTTACGAGCAGTACTTC. This gives the protein CSSGTVYEQYF.

The CDR3 bases are TGTGCCAGCAGCGGAGACTTCGGGTCCCCCTATGGCTACACCTTC. Amino acid sequence: CASSGDFGSPYGYTF. J is TRBJ1-2 and V is TRBV7-2; D is undetermined. Germline values: CDR1 SGHTA, CDR2 FQGNSA. V was pared by 5 bases and J by 4 bases, with 17 bases between. This CDR3 is 15 amino acids long. Based on the CDR3 plus reference TRBV7-2 and TRBJ1-2, the full variable domain is GAGVSQSPSNKVTEKGKDVELRCDPISGHTALYWYRQSLGQGLEFLIYFQGNSAPDKSGLPSDRFSAERTGGSVSTLTIQRTQQEDSAVYLCASSGDFGSPYGYTFGSGTRLTVV.

This rearrangement joins TRBV6-4 to TRBJ1-6; tentatively, D is TRBD1 (6 bases). CDR1 is MRHNA, CDR2 SNTAGT, per germline. The CDR3 is 13 residues long. The V end was cut by 8 bases, the J end by 7 bases, with 12 bases between. The CDR3: CASSQGYNSPLHF. The CDR3 coding sequence is TGTGCCAGCTCTCAGGGGTACAATTCACCCCTCCACTTT.

This chain connects TRBV28 to TRBJ2-1; no reliable D call. The CDR3 has 13 amino acids. The germline V gene has CDR1 MDHEN and CDR2 SYDVKM. V lost 4 bases to trimming and J lost 4 bases, with 8 bases between them. The CDR3 is CASSSFGYNEQFF. The DNA of the CDR3 is TGTGCCAGCAGTTCCTTCGGTTACAATGAGCAGTTCTTC.

This clone has a single count. The chain employs TRBV19 and TRBJ1-1; the D gene is possibly TRBD1 (5 bases). Germline CDR1 and CDR2: LNHDA and SQIVND (reference sequence). Trimming took 9 bases from V and 3 from J, leaving 20 bases between them. The CDR3 extends over 15 amino acids. The CDR3 reads CASRTGYILDTEAFF. Here the CDR3 DNA reads TGTGCCAGCCGAACAGGTTACATTCTGGACACTGAAGCTTTCTTT. The full variable domain, rest sourced from reference TRBV19 and TRBJ1-1, is DGGITQSPKYLFRKEGQNVTLSCEQNLNHDAMYWYRQDPGQGLRLIYYSQIVNDFQKGDIAEGYSVSREKKESFPLTVTSAQKNPTAFYLCASRTGYILDTEAFFGQGTRLTVV.

The rearrangement uses TRBV7-9 and TRBJ2-3; a weak D match, TRBD2 (7 bases). The CDR3 covers 15 residues. V lost 4 bases and J 5 bases, leaving 16 bases between the germline ends. Germline CDR1 SEHNR, CDR2 FQNEAQ (reference sequence). The DNA of the CDR3 is TGTGCCAGCAGCTCGTCCGGGGGGCCGGGAGATACGCAGTATTTT. It translates to CASSSSGGPGDTQYF.

The rearrangement links TRBV10-1 to TRBJ2-7; TRBD1 aligns across 7 bases. Trimming took 8 bases from V and 2 from J; bases not matched to a gene: 12. CDR1 WNHNN and CDR2 SYGVQD come from the germline V gene (reference sequence). CDR3 length: 15 amino acids. This CDR3 is CASHPSTDRAYEQYF. CDR3 in DNA: TGCGCCAGCCATCCTTCTACAGACAGGGCCTACGAGCAGTACTTC.

Only a few counts were recorded for this clone. The chain recombines TRBV9 with TRBJ2-1; TRBD2 matches 8 bases. Trimming took 3 bases from V and 9 from J; bases not matched to a gene: 2. CDR3 size: 12 residues. In germline, CDR1 is SGDLS, CDR2 YYNGEE. CDR3: CASSGSGAEQFF. Here the CDR3 DNA reads TGTGCCAGCAGCGGTAGCGGGGCTGAGCAGTTCTTC.

The chain joins TRBV7-9 to TRBJ2-5; D may be TRBD2 (7 bases). Germline CDR1 and CDR2: SEHNR and FQNEAQ (reference sequence). Trimming pared 4 bases from V and 2 bases from J, leaving 23 bases between. This CDR3 is built from 18 residues. The CDR3 sequence is CASSSRGGALAEQETQYF. CDR3 sequence (DNA): TGTGCCAGCAGCTCCCGAGGGGGGGCGCTAGCGGAGCAAGAGACCCAGTACTTC.

The chain uses TRBV7-9 and TRBJ2-1; no firm D call. CDR1 is SEHNR and CDR2 is FQNEAQ in the germline V gene (reference sequence). The CDR3 loop spans 17 amino acids. V was pared by 5 bases and J by 6 bases, with 23 bases between. CDR3 loop: CASSPPVMVGSSNEQFF. The CDR3 DNA reads as TGTGCCAGCAGCCCCCCCGTTATGGTAGGATCTAGCAATGAGCAGTTCTTC.

This sequence joins TRBV27 and TRBJ2-1, with D perhaps matching TRBD1 (6 bases). This CDR3 has 12 residues. The germline V gene encodes CDR1 MNHEY and CDR2 SMNVEV (reference sequence). The V gene lost 2 bases and the J gene lost 11 bases, with 10 bases spanning the gap. The CDR3 is CASSLPQGKQFF. In nucleotides, the CDR3 is TGTGCCAGCAGTTTACCACAGGGTAAGCAGTTCTTC.

This clone was detected only once. The V gene is TRBV7-2, the J gene TRBJ1-2, with 8 bases lining up with TRBD1. The CDR3 contains 15 residues. Unmatched junction bases numbered 12, after V lost 5 bases and J lost 7 bases. Germline CDR1 SGHTA, CDR2 FQGNSA. The CDR3 DNA reads TGTGCCAGCAGCCCCACGCCGGACAGGGCTATTGGCTACACCTTC. Translating it yields CASSPTPDRAIGYTF.

The gene calls are TRBV19 and TRBJ1-3; D is uncertain. Germline V lookup: CDR1 LNHDA, CDR2 SQIVND (reference sequence). The CDR3 is made up of 14 amino acids. The ends were cut back, 9 bases at V and 3 bases at J, with 15 bases in the middle. The CDR3 loop is CASLEYSGGNTIYF. As DNA, the CDR3 is TGTGCCAGCCTTGAGTATTCTGGTGGAAACACCATATATTTT.

This clone appeared once. This rearrangement joins TRBV5-1 to TRBJ2-1; D possibly corresponds to TRBD1 (5 bases). Trimming left V 5 bases short and J 0 bases short, with 9 bases between. The CDR3 loop spans 14 amino acids. CDR1 is SGHRS and CDR2 is YFSETQ in the germline V gene. The CDR3 loop reads CASSKGLSYNEQFF. The CDR3 nucleotides read TGCGCCAGCAGTAAGGGGCTCTCCTACAATGAGCAGTTCTTC.

The chain combines TRBV5-1 with TRBJ1-1, with D maybe TRBD1 (6 bases). The CDR3 spans 15 residues. CDR1 is SGHRS, CDR2 YFSETQ, per germline. Between the trimmed V and J ends, which lost 0 bases and 0 bases, there was a span of 9 bases. CDR3 sequence reads: CASSLETGMNTEAFF. The CDR3 DNA reads TGCGCCAGCAGCTTGGAGACAGGAATGAACACTGAAGCTTTCTTT. The full variable domain, its missing parts supplied by reference TRBV5-1 and TRBJ1-1, is KAGVTQTPRYLIKTRGQQVTLSCSPISGHRSVSWYQQTPGQGLQFLFEYFSETQRNKGNFPGRFSGRQFSNSRSEMNVSTLELGDSALYLCASSLETGMNTEAFFGQGTRLTVV.

CDR3 DNA sequence: TGTGCCAGCAGTGAGCGGGGGGCTCAGTACTTC. Its protein is CASSERGAQYF. The chain employs TRBV6-1 and TRBJ2-4; 8 bases agree with TRBD2. The germline CDR1 and CDR2 sequences are MNHNS and SASEGT. Germline trimming cut 3 bases from V and 12 bases from J; bases unmatched to any gene: 1. The CDR3 totals 11 residues.

This clone showed up just once. J is TRBJ2-2 and V is TRBV28; the D is unclear. The V gene's germline CDR1 is MDHEN and CDR2 SYDVKM. The CDR3 covers 12 residues. Trimming took off 1 base at V and 5 bases at J, with 2 bases between the two ends. CDR3 nucleotides: TGTGCCAGCAGTTTATTAACCGGGGAGCTGTTTTTT. Its protein is CASSLLTGELFF.

The genes are TRBV7-2 and TRBJ2-7; 9 bases are a match to TRBD1. The junction had 0 bases not matched to a gene; V was cut back by 0 bases and J by 6 bases. Germline V CDR1 and CDR2: SGHTA, FQGNSA. This CDR3 has 13 amino acids. The CDR3 nucleotides are TGTGCCAGCAGCTTAGCGACAGGGGGCGAGCAGTACTTC. Residues: CASSLATGGEQYF.

The CDR3 sequence is CASRSRSLNTEAFF. The CDR3 nucleotides read TGTGCCAGTAGGTCGAGGAGCCTGAACACTGAAGCTTTCTTT. This chain connects TRBV19 to TRBJ1-1, with D unresolved. Germline V gene sequence: CDR1 LNHDA, CDR2 SQIVND (reference sequence). CDR3 size: 14 residues. Trimming stripped 6 bases from V and 0 bases from J, with 11 bases between.

The chain links TRBV9 to TRBJ2-7; D unresolved. The CDR3 spans 13 residues. V shed 0 bases and J shed 6 bases, with 10 bases lying between them. Germline CDR1 reads SGDLS; CDR2 reads YYNGEE. DNA for the CDR3: TGTGCCAGCAGCGTAGCTGGTGCGAGCGAGCAGTACTTC. This gives the protein CASSVAGASEQYF. The variable domain in full, completed from reference TRBV9 and TRBJ2-7, reads DSGVTQTPKHLITATGQRVTLRCSPRSGDLSVYWYQQSLDQGLQFLIQYYNGEERAKGNILERFSAQQFPDLHSELNLSSLELGDSALYFCASSVAGASEQYFGPGTRLTVT.

V is TRBV27 and J is TRBJ2-3, with TRBD2 as a possible D gene (6 bases). The V end was cut by 4 bases, the J end by 2 bases, with 19 bases between. The CDR3 runs to 17 residues. Germline assignment: CDR1 MNHEY and CDR2 SMNVEV (reference sequence). The CDR3: CASSSPLLRGLTDTQYF. The CDR3 nucleotides read TGTGCCAGCAGTTCCCCGCTCTTGCGGGGCCTCACAGATACGCAGTATTTT.

The chain is built from TRBV7-9 and TRBJ2-4; 13 bases are shared with TRBD2. The CDR3 consists of 17 residues. Germline loops: CDR1 SEHNR, CDR2 FQNEAQ (reference sequence). V lost 5 bases, J lost 8 bases, and 12 bases stayed unmatched. The CDR3 loop is CASSPNLRLAGGDIQYF. CDR3 nucleotide sequence: TGTGCCAGCAGCCCGAATTTACGACTAGCGGGGGGTGACATTCAGTACTTC.

The chain uses TRBV5-1 and TRBJ2-4; D is uncertain. Looked up from germline, CDR1 is SGHRS and CDR2 is YFSETQ. V was pared by 5 bases and J by 5 bases, with 17 bases between. This CDR3 has 15 residues. The CDR3 loop reads CASRTSYTKENIQYF. The CDR3 nucleotides are TGCGCCAGCAGGACAAGTTACACGAAAGAAAACATTCAGTACTTC.

In the case of this clone: At one of its ends the junction is not consistent with the germline gene, which may arise from a read error. This chain links TRBV2 with TRBJ2-3; the match to TRBD2 covers 9 bases. Germline loops: CDR1 SNHLY, CDR2 FYNNEI. The CDR3 runs 17 residues. For the CDR3, the DNA is TGTGCCCGCAGGGGGGCGCGGGGGGGGGCCGGAACAGATACGCAGTATTTT. Protein sequence: CARRGARGGAGTDTQYF.

This chain uses TRBV28 with TRBJ2-5, with 10 nucleotides matching TRBD2. Unmatched junction bases numbered 3, after V lost 6 bases and J lost 5 bases. This CDR3 is 13 amino acids long. CDR1 MDHEN and CDR2 SYDVKM come from the germline V gene. CDR3 region: CASRFSGGETQYF. DNA of the CDR3: TGTGCCAGCAGATTTAGCGGGGGGGAGACCCAGTACTTC.

The rearrangement joins TRBV27 to TRBJ2-7; tentatively, D is TRBD1 (5 bases). The CDR3 runs 16 residues. The V end was cut by 1 base, the J end by 0 bases, with 13 bases between. Per the germline V gene, CDR1 is MNHEY and CDR2 is SMNVEV (reference sequence). This CDR3 reads CASSLFPPQGSYEQYF. DNA for the CDR3: TGTGCCAGCAGTTTATTCCCCCCCCAGGGCTCCTACGAGCAGTACTTC.